This is a list of T cell receptor beta chains from one sample in a study of shared clonotypes between healthy human individuals. Sequencing used immunoSEQ multiplex PCR; TCRdb keeps in-frame clones, though not all of them. This table has some 1,900,000 clones, approximately 94% appearing once. The material sequenced was naive CD8+ T cells sorted from blood. The source is a man aged 18 to 29 in good health. Both conserved end residues are part of each CDR3. Each record gives: J gene, clone size, V gene, D gene, CDR3 protein, CDR3 DNA. The D gene is left open where the match is weak. Clone size, where shown, is once, few, many, or a class for clones that have expanded.

j_call: TRBJ2-2
clone_size: NA
v_call: TRBV6-5
d_call: NA
cdr3_aa: CASSYLRVTGELFF
cdr3_nt: TGTGCCAGCAGTTACTTGAGGGTCACCGGGGAGCTGTTTTTT

j_call: TRBJ2-1
clone_size: NA
v_call: TRBV19
d_call: TRBD2
cdr3_aa: CASSSGGSRYNEQFF
cdr3_nt: TGTGCCAGTAGTTCCGGCGGGAGCCGATACAATGAGCAGTTCTTC

j_call: TRBJ1-2
clone_size: once
v_call: TRBV27
d_call: NA
cdr3_aa: CASSPRQVTFGYTF
cdr3_nt: TGTGCCAGCAGTCCCAGACAGGTTACGTTTGGCTACACCTTC

j_call: TRBJ2-7
clone_size: NA
v_call: TRBV14
d_call: NA
cdr3_aa: CASSQEFTRLSYEQYF
cdr3_nt: TGTGCCAGCAGCCAGGAATTCACGAGACTGTCCTACGAGCAGTACTTC

j_call: TRBJ2-2
clone_size: NA
v_call: TRBV11-2
d_call: TRBD1
cdr3_aa: CASSTGQGFGELFF
cdr3_nt: TGTGCCAGCAGCACTGGACAGGGGTTCGGGGAGCTGTTTTTT

j_call: TRBJ1-3
clone_size: NA
v_call: TRBV28
d_call: NA
cdr3_aa: CASSLLAPGHRDTIYF
cdr3_nt: TGTGCCAGCAGTTTACTAGCCCCGGGTCATAGGGACACCATATATTTT

j_call: TRBJ1-3
clone_size: NA
v_call: TRBV6-6
d_call: NA
cdr3_aa: CASSYRNSGNTIYF
cdr3_nt: TGTGCCAGCAGTTACCGGAACTCTGGAAACACCATATATTTT

j_call: TRBJ2-1
clone_size: NA
v_call: TRBV27
d_call: TRBD2
cdr3_aa: CANSLGPGLAGINEQFF
cdr3_nt: TGTGCCAACTCTCTTGGTCCCGGACTAGCGGGGATAAATGAGCAGTTCTTC

j_call: TRBJ2-5
clone_size: NA
v_call: TRBV18
d_call: NA
cdr3_aa: CASSPPGPLDQETQYF
cdr3_nt: TGTGCCAGCTCACCACCGGGGCCCCTTGATCAAGAGACCCAGTACTTC

j_call: TRBJ2-3
clone_size: NA
v_call: TRBV27
d_call: NA
cdr3_aa: CASSILQGTDTQYF
cdr3_nt: TGTGCCAGCAGTATATTACAGGGAACAGATACGCAGTATTTT

j_call: TRBJ2-1
clone_size: NA
v_call: TRBV10-3
d_call: NA
cdr3_aa: CAISEPGKGYNEQFF
cdr3_nt: TGTGCCATCAGTGAACCCGGGAAGGGGTACAATGAGCAGTTCTTC

j_call: TRBJ2-5
clone_size: NA
v_call: TRBV7-9
d_call: TRBD1
cdr3_aa: CASSPLQGATWEETQYF
cdr3_nt: TGTGCCAGCAGCCCATTACAGGGGGCTACGTGGGAAGAGACCCAGTACTTC

j_call: TRBJ2-5
clone_size: NA
v_call: TRBV27
d_call: TRBD1
cdr3_aa: CASRKKGQGQETQYF
cdr3_nt: TGTGCCAGCAGGAAAAAAGGACAGGGCCAAGAGACCCAGTACTTC

j_call: TRBJ1-2
clone_size: NA
v_call: TRBV6-5
d_call: NA
cdr3_aa: CASSPGSGGYTF
cdr3_nt: TGTGCCAGCAGTCCAGGGTCCGGGGGCTACACCTTC

j_call: TRBJ1-5
clone_size: NA
v_call: TRBV12-5
d_call: TRBD1
cdr3_aa: CASGPRDRGRGNQPQHF
cdr3_nt: TGTGCTAGTGGGCCCCGGGACAGGGGGCGCGGCAATCAGCCCCAGCATTTT

j_call: TRBJ2-1
clone_size: NA
v_call: TRBV9
d_call: NA
cdr3_aa: CASSDGGQASIF
cdr3_nt: TGTGCCAGCAGCGACGGCGGGCAGGCTTCGATCTTC

j_call: TRBJ1-1
clone_size: NA
v_call: TRBV27
d_call: TRBD1
cdr3_aa: CASSDRDATEAFF
cdr3_nt: TGTGCCAGCAGTGACAGGGACGCCACTGAAGCTTTCTTT

j_call: TRBJ1-2
clone_size: NA
v_call: TRBV4-3
d_call: NA
cdr3_aa: CASSQGMGASGYTF
cdr3_nt: TGCGCCAGCAGCCAAGGGATGGGGGCGAGTGGCTACACCTTC

j_call: TRBJ2-7
clone_size: NA
v_call: TRBV7-8
d_call: NA
cdr3_aa: CASTLTGFSSYEQYF
cdr3_nt: TGTGCCAGCACCCTGACAGGTTTTAGCTCCTACGAGCAGTACTTC

j_call: TRBJ1-2
clone_size: NA
v_call: TRBV6-5
d_call: NA
cdr3_aa: CASSPNHRENYGYTF
cdr3_nt: TGTGCCAGCAGTCCTAATCACAGGGAAAACTATGGCTACACCTTC

j_call: TRBJ2-5
clone_size: NA
v_call: TRBV28
d_call: NA
cdr3_aa: CASGQETQYF
cdr3_nt: TGTGCCAGCGGACAAGAGACCCAGTACTTC

j_call: TRBJ2-1
clone_size: once
v_call: TRBV7-9
d_call: NA
cdr3_aa: CASSDRDRYNEQFF
cdr3_nt: TGTGCCAGCAGCGACCGGGACCGATACAATGAGCAGTTCTTC

j_call: TRBJ2-3
clone_size: NA
v_call: TRBV7-9
d_call: NA
cdr3_aa: CASSRDYTQYF
cdr3_nt: TGTGCCAGCAGCAGGGACTATACGCAGTATTTT

j_call: TRBJ2-7
clone_size: NA
v_call: TRBV4-3
d_call: TRBD2
cdr3_aa: CASSQQTSEYYEQYF
cdr3_nt: TGCGCCAGCAGCCAGCAGACTAGCGAATACTACGAGCAGTACTTC

j_call: TRBJ2-1
clone_size: NA
v_call: TRBV28
d_call: TRBD2
cdr3_aa: CASSESGRYNEQFF
cdr3_nt: TGTGCCAGCAGTGAAAGCGGGAGATACAATGAGCAGTTCTTC

j_call: TRBJ2-2
clone_size: NA
v_call: TRBV7-9
d_call: NA
cdr3_aa: CASSFGRAGTGELFF
cdr3_nt: TGTGCCAGCAGCTTCGGACGGGCGGGCACCGGGGAGCTGTTTTTT

j_call: TRBJ1-2
clone_size: NA
v_call: TRBV14
d_call: NA
cdr3_aa: CASSQGTGRGYGYTF
cdr3_nt: TGTGCCAGCAGCCAAGGCACGGGGCGCGGCTATGGCTACACCTTC

j_call: TRBJ2-7
clone_size: NA
v_call: TRBV18
d_call: TRBD2
cdr3_aa: CASCGGETYEQYF
cdr3_nt: TGTGCCAGCTGTGGGGGGGAGACCTACGAGCAGTACTTC

j_call: TRBJ1-1
clone_size: NA
v_call: TRBV7-6
d_call: NA
cdr3_aa: CASSYGDPIITEAFF
cdr3_nt: TGTGCCAGCAGCTACGGGGACCCTATCATCACTGAAGCTTTCTTT

j_call: TRBJ2-7
clone_size: NA
v_call: TRBV5-1
d_call: NA
cdr3_aa: CASSLDPLGYEQYF
cdr3_nt: TGCGCCAGCAGCTTGGATCCGTTAGGATACGAGCAGTACTTC

j_call: TRBJ2-7
clone_size: NA
v_call: TRBV5-1
d_call: NA
cdr3_aa: CASSFSVIRDGYEQYF
cdr3_nt: TGCGCCAGCAGCTTTTCCGTAATCCGGGACGGATACGAGCAGTACTTC

j_call: TRBJ1-1
clone_size: NA
v_call: TRBV5-1
d_call: NA
cdr3_aa: CASSFKLGNTEAFF
cdr3_nt: TGCGCCAGCAGCTTTAAGCTTGGTAACACTGAAGCTTTCTTT

j_call: TRBJ2-2
clone_size: NA
v_call: TRBV13
d_call: NA
cdr3_aa: CASSLTGNTGELFF
cdr3_nt: TGTGCCAGCAGCTTGACCGGGAACACCGGGGAGCTGTTTTTT

j_call: TRBJ2-3
clone_size: once
v_call: TRBV4-1
d_call: NA
cdr3_aa: CASGPRLAPDTQYF
cdr3_nt: TGCGCCAGCGGACCCCGACTCGCGCCAGATACGCAGTATTTT

j_call: TRBJ2-7
clone_size: NA
v_call: TRBV4-3
d_call: NA
cdr3_aa: CASSQDSQGHEQYF
cdr3_nt: TGCGCCAGCAGCCAAGACTCCCAGGGCCACGAGCAGTACTTC

j_call: TRBJ1-1
clone_size: NA
v_call: TRBV10-2
d_call: NA
cdr3_aa: CASSESRGGNTEAFF
cdr3_nt: TGCGCCAGCAGTGAGTCGAGGGGGGGAAACACTGAAGCTTTCTTT

j_call: TRBJ2-5
clone_size: NA
v_call: TRBV12-5
d_call: TRBD1
cdr3_aa: CASGSSPGTGQETQYF
cdr3_nt: TGTGCTAGTGGGTCCTCTCCCGGGACAGGACAAGAGACCCAGTACTTC

j_call: TRBJ2-1
clone_size: NA
v_call: TRBV2
d_call: NA
cdr3_aa: CASLSTHSNNEQFF
cdr3_nt: TGTGCCAGCCTATCTACCCACAGTAACAATGAGCAGTTCTTC

j_call: TRBJ2-7
clone_size: NA
v_call: TRBV14
d_call: NA
cdr3_aa: CASSQVTYEQYF
cdr3_nt: TGTGCCAGCAGCCAAGTCACCTACGAGCAGTACTTC

j_call: TRBJ1-2
clone_size: NA
v_call: TRBV19
d_call: TRBD1
cdr3_aa: CASSIGPGQWAYGYTF
cdr3_nt: TGTGCCAGTAGTATAGGCCCGGGACAGTGGGCATATGGCTACACCTTC

j_call: TRBJ2-5
clone_size: NA
v_call: TRBV4-1
d_call: TRBD2
cdr3_aa: CASSRILAGVETQYF
cdr3_nt: TGCGCCAGCAGCCGCATTCTAGCGGGAGTTGAGACCCAGTACTTC

j_call: TRBJ2-3
clone_size: NA
v_call: TRBV25-1
d_call: NA
cdr3_aa: CASRRQTSTDTQYF
cdr3_nt: TGTGCCAGCAGGAGACAGACTAGCACAGATACGCAGTATTTT

j_call: TRBJ2-1
clone_size: once
v_call: TRBV5-5
d_call: NA
cdr3_aa: CASSLDGFYNEQFF
cdr3_nt: TGTGCCAGCAGCTTGGATGGATTCTACAATGAGCAGTTCTTC

j_call: TRBJ2-1
clone_size: NA
v_call: TRBV5-8
d_call: NA
cdr3_aa: CASSSNRVRDNEQFF
cdr3_nt: TGTGCCAGCAGCTCAAACAGGGTACGAGACAATGAGCAGTTCTTC

j_call: TRBJ1-4
clone_size: NA
v_call: TRBV7-9
d_call: TRBD1
cdr3_aa: CASSLVGLTGDEKLFF
cdr3_nt: TGTGCCAGCAGCTTAGTGGGGCTGACAGGGGATGAAAAACTGTTTTTT

j_call: TRBJ2-3
clone_size: NA
v_call: TRBV4-3
d_call: NA
cdr3_aa: CASSQDAIVLRSTDTQYF
cdr3_nt: TGCGCCAGCAGCCAGGATGCCATCGTGCTCCGTAGCACAGATACGCAGTATTTT

j_call: TRBJ2-7
clone_size: NA
v_call: TRBV10-1
d_call: TRBD1
cdr3_aa: CASSDTSTGVEQYF
cdr3_nt: TGCGCCAGCAGTGATACCTCAACAGGGGTCGAGCAGTACTTC